The 21 T cell receptor beta chains given below trace back to one sample, sequenced in a study of cytomegalovirus exposure and HLA in healthy donors. 60 Vbeta and 13 Jbeta primers were used in PCR. TCRdb keeps only in-frame clones here, not all; method: immunoSEQ multiplex PCR. The data show 55,000 to 85,000 clones, 55% to 65% seen once. The sequenced material came from PBMCs. The origin of the receptors is a woman aged 45-65 years in good health and CMV-seronegative.

This sequence joins TRBV7-6 and TRBJ2-2, with TRBD2 as a possible D gene (6 bases). The CDR3 is 16 amino acids. V was pared by 4 bases and J by 2 bases, with 14 bases between. Per germline, CDR1 SGHVS and CDR2 FNYEAQ. CDR3: CASSSRLGLNTGELFF. Written as DNA, the CDR3 is TGTGCCAGCAGCTCCCGCTTGGGACTTAACACCGGGGAGCTGTTTTTT. Full variable domain (outside the CDR3, taken from reference TRBV7-6 and TRBJ2-2): GAGVSQSPRYKVTKRGQDVALRCDPISGHVSLYWYRQALGQGPEFLTYFNYEAQQDKSGLPNDRFSAERPEGSISTLTIQRTEQRDSAMYRCASSSRLGLNTGELFFGEGSRLTVL.

In this sample, this clone turned up a few times. The rearrangement uses TRBV28 and TRBJ2-5; unclear D gene. Germline CDR1 MDHEN, CDR2 SYDVKM. With 3 bases removed from V and 4 bases from J, the gap between germline ends came to 9 bases. This CDR3 has 13 residues. Here the CDR3 reads CASSFVRGETQYF. CDR3 in DNA: TGTGCCAGCAGTTTCGTGAGAGGAGAGACCCAGTACTTC.

Regarding this clone: Within the sample, other DNA sequences also encode this same CDR3. This chain connects TRBV5-6 to TRBJ1-3; TRBD1 is a possible D gene (5 bases). CDR3 length equals 14 residues. Looked up from germline, CDR1 is SGHDT and CDR2 is YYEEEE. V was pared by 4 bases and J by 4 bases, with 12 bases between. The CDR3 reads CASSPGRSGNTIYF. In DNA form, the CDR3 reads TGTGCCAGCAGCCCAGGGCGATCGGGAAACACCATATATTTT.

V and J are TRBV7-9 and TRBJ2-7, with a possible D match to TRBD1 (6 bases). There are 14 residues in the CDR3. CDR1 is SEHNR, CDR2 FQNEAQ, per germline (reference sequence). V shed 3 bases and J shed 6 bases, with 15 bases lying between them. The CDR3 here is CASSLSRGRIEQYF. The CDR3 DNA follows: TGTGCCAGCAGCTTGTCCAGGGGAAGGATCGAGCAGTACTTC.

CDR3 sequence (DNA): TGTGCCAGCAGTACACCGGGTCAGACCTATGGCTACACCTTC. It is translated as CASSTPGQTYGYTF. The chain has TRBV6-6 and TRBJ1-2; D call uncertain. The CDR3 runs 14 residues. The germline CDR1 and CDR2 sequences are MNHNY and SVGAGI (reference sequence). V dropped 5 bases and J dropped 4 bases, with 14 bases sitting between them.

V and J are TRBV5-6 and TRBJ1-2; D may be TRBD1 (6 bases). Germline V gene data show CDR1 as SGHDT and CDR2 as YYEEEE. The CDR3 extends over 14 amino acids. V lost 4 bases to trimming and J lost 0 bases, with 10 bases between them. The CDR3 is CASSPGQSNYGYTF. The CDR3 region has the DNA TGTGCCAGCAGCCCCGGACAGTCTAACTATGGCTACACCTTC.

CDR3 region: CASSPLSGGSQETQYF. DNA of the CDR3: TGTGCCAGCTCACCACTCTCGGGAGGGTCTCAAGAGACCCAGTACTTC. The chain joins TRBV18 to TRBJ2-5; 8 bases are shared with TRBD2. This CDR3 is built from 16 residues. Germline-derived CDR1 and CDR2 are KGHSH and LQKENI. V shed 1 base and J 2 bases; nucleotides not matched to a gene: 6.

For this clone: At one of its ends the junction is not consistent with the germline gene, which may arise from a read error. This sequence joins TRBV7-2 and TRBJ1-2; D unclear. The CDR3 has 13 amino acids. Looked up from germline, CDR1 is SGHTA and CDR2 is FQGNSA. The CDR3 loop is CASSLDGSFRFAF. The DNA for the CDR3 is TGTGCCAGCAGCTTAGATGGGAGCTTCAGGTTCGCCTTC.

This chain joins TRBV5-1 and TRBJ1-1, with D possibly being TRBD1 (5 bases). This CDR3 spans 15 amino acids. Germline V CDR1 and CDR2: SGHRS, YFSETQ. V lost 3 bases to trimming and J lost 4 bases, with 16 bases between them. CDR3 in amino acids: CASSSQGYEGTEAFF. The CDR3 bases are TGCGCCAGCAGCTCCCAGGGTTATGAAGGCACTGAAGCTTTCTTT. Combining the CDR3 with reference TRBV5-1 and TRBJ1-1 gives the whole variable domain KAGVTQTPRYLIKTRGQQVTLSCSPISGHRSVSWYQQTPGQGLQFLFEYFSETQRNKGNFPGRFSGRQFSNSRSEMNVSTLELGDSALYLCASSSQGYEGTEAFFGQGTRLTVV.

CDR3 in amino acids: CASSLTGLAGDTQYF. DNA of the CDR3: TGTGCCAGCAGCTTAACGGGACTAGCAGGAGATACGCAGTATTTT. The V and J genes are TRBV7-3 and TRBJ2-3; 9 positions match TRBD2. The CDR3 spans 15 residues. Germline V gene lookup returns CDR1 SGHTA and CDR2 FQGTGA. After removal of 0 bases from V and 5 bases from J, the junction contained 3 bases not matched to a gene.

J is TRBJ2-1 and V is TRBV19; 9 bases map to TRBD2. Trimming cost V 5 bases and J 7 bases; bases outside gene matches: 9. CDR1 is LNHDA, CDR2 SQIVND, per germline (reference sequence). This CDR3 is 15 amino acids long. CDR3 DNA: TGTGCCAGTAGTTTAGGGATAGCGGGAGAGAATGAGCAGTTCTTC. Translation: CASSLGIAGENEQFF.

The genes are TRBV4-2 and TRBJ2-3; unclear D gene. The CDR3 runs to 15 residues. CDR1 LGHNA and CDR2 YNFKEQ come from the germline V gene. V was shortened by 0 bases and J by 0 bases, with 7 bases between the two germline ends. The CDR3, as DNA: TGTGCCAGCAGCCAAGATGGCTTTAGCACAGATACGCAGTATTTT. Translating it yields CASSQDGFSTDTQYF.

The chain joins TRBV12-5 to TRBJ2-1; 15 bases are shared with TRBD2. Per the germline V gene, CDR1 is LGHNT and CDR2 is FRNRAP. There are 18 residues in the CDR3. The V gene end was trimmed by 2 bases and the J gene end by 6 bases; junction bases not matched to a gene: 8. The CDR3 loop is CASGLITVGLAGGNEQFF. DNA for the CDR3: TGTGCTAGTGGTTTGATTACCGTGGGACTAGCGGGAGGCAATGAGCAGTTCTTC.

DNA of the CDR3: TGTGCCTGGTCCGGACAGGAAAACTTGTATGGCTACACCTTC. It encodes CAWSGQENLYGYTF. The chain couples TRBV30 to TRBJ1-2; 7 bases are a match to TRBD1. Germline CDR1 is GTSNPN and CDR2 is SVGIG (reference sequence). The V gene end was trimmed by 5 bases and the J gene end by 5 bases; junction bases not matched to a gene: 11. This CDR3 is 14 amino acids long.

The gene calls are TRBV27 and TRBJ1-1, with D tentatively TRBD1 (6 bases). V gave up 4 bases and J gave up 7 bases, with 16 bases separating them. Germline CDR1 reads MNHEY; CDR2 reads SMNVEV (reference sequence). The CDR3 has 14 amino acids. This CDR3 is CASSSLQGSNEAFF. CDR3 coding DNA: TGTGCCAGCAGTTCCCTACAGGGCAGTAATGAAGCTTTCTTT.

V usage is TRBV7-2 and J usage is TRBJ2-7; 7 bases are shared with TRBD2. The CDR3 loop spans 16 amino acids. The germline gives CDR1 SGHTA, CDR2 FQGNSA. Trimming took 4 bases from V and 0 from J; bases not matched to a gene: 9. This CDR3 reads CASSSSGAGSSYEQYF. The CDR3 bases are TGTGCCAGCAGCTCGAGCGGGGCGGGCAGCTCCTACGAGCAGTACTTC.

This rearrangement joins TRBV6-6 to TRBJ2-3; weak D call: TRBD2 (6 bases). CDR3 size: 13 residues. CDR1 is MNHNY, CDR2 SVGAGI, per germline (reference sequence). V lost 11 bases, J lost 6 bases, and 18 bases lay in between. The CDR3, as DNA: TGTGCCGGTAAAGCCGGGAGTTCGGATACGCAGTATTTT. This gives the protein CAGKAGSSDTQYF.

In its sample, this clone was seen once. The CDR3 region is CASSLARNYGYTF. CDR3 coding DNA: TGTGCCAGCAGTTTAGCGAGGAACTATGGCTACACCTTC. This chain links TRBV27 with TRBJ1-2; unclear D gene. The germline gives CDR1 MNHEY, CDR2 SMNVEV (reference sequence). This CDR3 has 13 residues. The V end lost 2 bases, the J end lost 2 bases, and 6 bases lay between the germline ends.

This clone has a single count. The chain joins TRBV2 to TRBJ2-3; D is possibly TRBD1 (5 bases). In germline, CDR1 is SNHLY, CDR2 FYNNEI. The CDR3 spans 13 residues. The V gene lost 0 bases and the J gene lost 8 bases, with 9 bases spanning the gap. The CDR3 DNA reads TGTGCCAGCAGTGAAGCGCTTCAGGGTACGCAGTATTTT. This gives the protein CASSEALQGTQYF.

This clone appeared a few times. A read error may account for a junction end that differs from germline. The chain has TRBV6-5 and TRBJ2-7, with 8 bases aligning to TRBD1. Looked up from germline, CDR1 is MNHEY and CDR2 is SVGAGI. The CDR3 totals 13 residues. For the CDR3, the DNA is TGTGCCAGCAGTTACGCAGGAACCAGGGGGCTCCACTTC. Encoded protein: CASSYAGTRGLHF.

This sequence joins TRBV27 and TRBJ1-2; 8 bases are a match to TRBD1. CDR1 is MNHEY and CDR2 is SMNVEV in the germline V gene (reference sequence). The CDR3 totals 12 residues. J was trimmed by 7 bases and V by 3 bases; bases with no gene match: 1. The CDR3 protein is CASSLTGAGYTF. In DNA, the CDR3 is TGTGCCAGCAGTTTGACAGGGGCTGGCTACACCTTC.